Listed here are 27 T cell receptor beta chains from one sample, sequenced in a study of PD-1 blockade in classical Hodgkin lymphoma. Sequenced by immunoSEQ multiplex PCR; TCRdb stores in-frame clones only, minus some. In the table there are about 14,000 clones, around 83% of which are singletons. Sample time point: newly diagnosed, previously untreated cHL patient sample. Negative selection with magnetic separation was used to purify CD4+ T cells from thawed PBMCs. Input material: CD4+ T cells from blood. These receptors were obtained from a human donor with classical Hodgkin lymphoma.

This clone has just one count. The chain uses TRBV5-6 and TRBJ2-7, with 11 bases identical to TRBD1. The V segment lost 0 bases and the J segment 6 bases; nucleotides outside the gene matches: 8. The CDR3 consists of 16 residues. In germline, CDR1 is SGHDT, CDR2 YYEEEE. The CDR3 nucleotides are TGTGCCAGCAGCTTGGCCCATGGGACAGGGGGAGGCGAGCAGTACTTC. Its translation is CASSLAHGTGGGEQYF.

This clone was seen a few times. CDR3 DNA sequence: TGCAGCGTTGAAGAGAAGATTGGGTTGGGTGGCTACACCTTC. This codes for CSVEEKIGLGGYTF. V gene TRBV29-1 combines with J gene TRBJ1-2; D is undetermined. Germline V CDR1 and CDR2: SQVTM, ANQGSEA. Between the trimmed V and J ends, which lost 0 bases and 7 bases, there was a span of 15 bases. The CDR3 is 14 amino acids.

The chain recombines TRBV7-2 with TRBJ1-1; TRBD1 matches 7 bases. The germline V gene has CDR1 SGHTA and CDR2 FQGNSA. The trim removed 4 bases at V and 5 bases at J, leaving 7 bases unmatched. The CDR3 loop spans 14 amino acids. CDR3 in DNA: TGTGCCAGCAGCTCCTACAGGGGTGCAACTGAAGCTTTCTTT. This encodes CASSSYRGATEAFF.

J is TRBJ2-7 and V is TRBV5-1; D may be TRBD1 (5 bases). Germline V gene lookup returns CDR1 SGHRS and CDR2 YFSETQ. Trimming took 6 bases from V and 2 from J, leaving 12 bases between them. This CDR3 has 13 amino acids. DNA of the CDR3: TGCGCCAGCAAGGAAGGGGCGGCCTACGAGCAGTACTTC. This codes for CASKEGAAYEQYF.

The chain employs TRBV7-9 and TRBJ2-6, with 7 bases identical to TRBD2. From germline, CDR1 is SEHNR and CDR2 FQNEAQ (reference sequence). The CDR3 is 16 residues long. V lost 5 bases, J lost 2 bases, and 6 bases stayed unmatched. DNA of the CDR3: TGTGCCAGCAGCCGATATGGGGGGGCTGGGGCCAACGTCCTGACTTTC. It codes for CASSRYGGAGANVLTF.

The chain uses TRBV10-3 and TRBJ1-5; 7 nucleotides agree with TRBD1. V trimming: 2 bases; J trimming: 14 bases; junction bases outside the gene matches: 9. CDR3 length: 13 residues. Germline V gene lookup returns CDR1 ENHRY and CDR2 SYGVKD. The CDR3 sequence is CAISEDRVLLKHF. Written as DNA, the CDR3 is TGTGCCATCAGTGAGGACAGGGTACTCCTCAAGCATTTT.

This clone has only a few counts. The V gene is TRBV7-2, the J gene TRBJ2-7; D may correspond to TRBD1 or TRBD2 (6 bases each). Germline CDR1 SGHTA, CDR2 FQGNSA. This CDR3 contains 16 residues. The V end lost 1 base, the J end lost 3 bases, and 16 bases lay between the germline ends. The CDR3: CASSLVSGAVFYEQYF. The CDR3, as DNA: TGTGCCAGCAGCTTAGTTTCGGGGGCGGTTTTCTACGAGCAGTACTTC.

This clone was picked up a small number of times. The chain employs TRBV30 and TRBJ2-7; 10 positions agree with TRBD2. V lost 4 bases and J lost 7; bases outside the gene matches: 10. The CDR3 consists of 14 residues. Germline CDR1 is GTSNPN and CDR2 is SVGIG (reference sequence). For the CDR3, the DNA is TGTGCCTGGACTAGCGGGAGCCGGAACCGAGAGCAGTACTTC. This gives the protein CAWTSGSRNREQYF.

The chain recombines TRBV10-3 with TRBJ2-2; TRBD1 might be the D (7 bases). In germline, CDR1 is ENHRY, CDR2 SYGVKD. This CDR3 has 15 amino acids. V lost 2 bases, J lost 5 bases, and 12 bases lay in between. The CDR3 here is CAISEAQGGTGELFF. In nucleotides, the CDR3 is TGTGCCATCAGTGAGGCCCAGGGGGGAACCGGGGAGCTGTTTTTT.

The V call is TRBV6-5, the J call TRBJ2-1, with D tentatively TRBD1 (6 bases). The V gene's germline CDR1 is MNHEY and CDR2 SVGAGI. The CDR3 totals 16 residues. V lost 4 bases and J 6 bases, leaving 19 bases between the germline ends. The CDR3, as DNA: TGTGCCAGCAGTTCCTTTAGAGGGGGATTTATCAATGAGCAGTTCTTC. This sequence encodes CASSSFRGGFINEQFF.

The rearrangement uses TRBV18 and TRBJ2-3; D unclear. There are 11 residues in the CDR3. V dropped 5 bases and J dropped 2 bases, with 2 bases sitting between them. Germline V lookup: CDR1 KGHSH, CDR2 LQKENI. CDR3 loop: CASSYTDTQYF. The CDR3 coding sequence is TGTGCCAGCTCATACACAGATACGCAGTATTTT.

J is TRBJ2-6 and V is TRBV19; D is unresolved. From germline, CDR1 is LNHDA and CDR2 SQIVND (reference sequence). The CDR3 is made up of 16 amino acids. Trimming cost V 2 bases and J 0 bases, with 8 bases left between them. The CDR3 loop is CASSIRKSSGANVLTF. CDR3 bases: TGTGCCAGTAGTATACGGAAAAGCTCTGGGGCCAACGTCCTGACTTTC.

This clone was observed a single time. This chain uses TRBV5-4 with TRBJ2-3; D might be TRBD1 or TRBD2, each matching 5 bases. V lost 4 bases to trimming and J lost 6 bases, with 15 bases between them. Germline CDR1 reads SGHNT; CDR2 reads YYREEE (reference sequence). This CDR3 is built from 14 residues. CDR3 nucleotide sequence: TGTGCCAGCAGCGTCCGGGACGTAGGGGATACGCAGTATTTT. This gives the protein CASSVRDVGDTQYF.

V is TRBV19 and J is TRBJ1-5; D gene ambiguous. Trimming shortened V by 0 bases and J by 3 bases, and 12 bases separated the two germline ends. Germline V gene sequence: CDR1 LNHDA, CDR2 SQIVND (reference sequence). CDR3 length: 16 amino acids. The CDR3 is CASSIDRSGNNQPQHF. CDR3 DNA: TGTGCCAGTAGTATAGATCGGTCCGGAAACAATCAGCCCCAGCATTTT.

This clone has just one count. This rearrangement joins TRBV7-2 to TRBJ1-1, with 9 bases that match TRBD1. Losses at the gene ends were 1 base for V and 6 bases for J; bases not matched to a gene: 6. CDR3 length equals 15 residues. Looked up from germline, CDR1 is SGHTA and CDR2 is FQGNSA. CDR3 DNA: TGTGCCAGCAGCTTAGGAAGGACAGGGGAAGCTGAAGCTTTCTTT. Protein: CASSLGRTGEAEAFF.

The chain recombines TRBV6-6 with TRBJ2-7; 7 positions match TRBD2. Germline loops: CDR1 MNHNY, CDR2 SVGAGI (reference sequence). The CDR3 consists of 16 residues. The V and J ends lost 5 bases and 0 bases, in that order; junction bases with no gene match: 10. The CDR3 here is CASSPLRLAASYEQYF. In nucleotides, the CDR3 is TGTGCCAGCAGTCCTCTCCGGCTAGCGGCCTCCTACGAGCAGTACTTC.

The genes are TRBV5-1 and TRBJ2-3; D gene unclear. Trimming pared 0 bases from V and 9 bases from J, leaving 14 bases between. The CDR3 is 14 residues long. CDR1 and CDR2 (germline): SGHRS, YFSETQ. CDR3 region: CASSLADPFRTQYF. The CDR3 DNA sequence: TGCGCCAGCAGCTTGGCGGACCCTTTTAGGACGCAGTATTTT.

The V gene is TRBV28, the J gene TRBJ1-5; 8 bases map to TRBD1. In germline, CDR1 is MDHEN, CDR2 SYDVKM. This CDR3 region has 12 residues. The V and J ends lost 8 bases and 7 bases, in that order; junction bases with no gene match: 4. In DNA form, the CDR3 reads TGTGCCAGCTGGACAGGGAGGCAGCCCCAGCATTTT. Amino acids: CASWTGRQPQHF.

This chain uses TRBV10-2 with TRBJ2-2; D gene unclear. Looked up from germline, CDR1 is WSHSY and CDR2 is SAAADI. Trimming removed 7 bases at V and 1 base at J, with 7 bases between. This CDR3 contains 13 residues. CDR3 protein: CASTRLNTGELFF. For the CDR3, the DNA is TGCGCCAGCACGAGATTGAACACCGGGGAGCTGTTTTTT.

The CDR3 loop reads CASSLSPTTGYTF. In nucleotides, the CDR3 is TGTGCCAGCAGTTTAAGCCCCACCACCGGCTACACCTTC. The J gene is TRBJ1-2, the V gene TRBV27; D is uncertain. The V end lost 2 bases, the J end lost 8 bases, and 12 bases lay between the germline ends. The CDR3 totals 13 residues. The V gene's germline CDR1 is MNHEY and CDR2 SMNVEV (reference sequence).

This chain uses TRBV5-4 with TRBJ2-3; TRBD2 matches at 13 bases. V trimming: 3 bases; J trimming: 8 bases; junction bases outside the gene matches: 6. CDR1 is SGHNT and CDR2 is YYREEE in the germline V gene (reference sequence). The CDR3 is 15 residues long. The CDR3 spells CASSSGLAGDGTQYF. CDR3 nucleotides: TGTGCCAGCAGCTCCGGACTAGCGGGAGATGGTACGCAGTATTTT.

The V call is TRBV5-6, the J call TRBJ2-7; D is uncertain. Trimming stripped 3 bases from V and 3 bases from J, with 7 bases between. CDR3 size: 12 residues. Per germline, CDR1 SGHDT and CDR2 YYEEEE. This chain's CDR3 is CASSSTVYEQYF. The DNA for the CDR3 is TGTGCCAGCAGCTCGACGGTCTACGAGCAGTACTTC.

This rearrangement joins TRBV6-6 to TRBJ1-5; TRBD1 matches at 7 bases. The CDR3 covers 14 residues. Germline V CDR1 and CDR2: MNHNY, SVGAGI (reference sequence). V was pared by 6 bases and J by 2 bases, with 4 bases of the junction left unmatched. The CDR3 spells CASRYQGGNQPQHF. As DNA, the CDR3 is TGTGCCAGCAGATACCAGGGGGGCAATCAGCCCCAGCATTTT.

J is TRBJ2-1 and V is TRBV7-9; TRBD2 matches 12 bases. Germline values: CDR1 SEHNR, CDR2 FQNEAQ (reference sequence). This CDR3 is 17 amino acids long. Trimming removed 5 bases from V and 0 bases from J; junction bases left unmatched: 5. CDR3 amino acids: CASSAGTSGRSYNEQFF. CDR3 nucleotides: TGTGCCAGCAGCGCCGGGACTAGCGGGCGCTCCTACAATGAGCAGTTCTTC. Supplemented by reference TRBV7-9 and TRBJ2-1, the full variable domain reads DTGVSQNPRHKITKRGQNVTFRCDPISEHNRLYWYRQTLGQGPEFLTYFQNEAQLEKSRLLSDRFSAERPKGSFSTLEIQRTEQGDSAMYLCASSAGTSGRSYNEQFFGPGTRLTVL.

The rearrangement joins TRBV10-3 to TRBJ1-5; TRBD1 agrees at 8 bases. With V trimmed by 4 bases and J by 6 bases, 2 bases remained unmatched. Per germline, CDR1 ENHRY and CDR2 SYGVKD. The CDR3 is 13 amino acids. CDR3 residues: CAISAGGLQPQHF. In nucleotides, the CDR3 is TGTGCCATCAGTGCAGGGGGCCTTCAGCCCCAGCATTTT.

The V gene is TRBV6-6, the J gene TRBJ2-7, with 7 bases aligning to TRBD2. Germline loops: CDR1 MNHNY, CDR2 SVGAGI (reference sequence). The CDR3 loop spans 14 amino acids. J was trimmed by 0 bases and V by 7 bases; bases with no gene match: 6. The CDR3 protein is CASTPRGISYEQYF. The CDR3, as DNA: TGTGCCAGCACTCCGCGGGGGATCTCCTACGAGCAGTACTTC.

The V gene is TRBV18, the J gene TRBJ2-3, with D tentatively TRBD2 (6 bases). V lost 2 bases, J lost 0 bases, and 12 bases lay in between. Germline loops: CDR1 KGHSH, CDR2 LQKENI. The CDR3 is 16 residues long. The chain's CDR3 is CASSPSAGRSTDTQYF. The DNA of the CDR3 is TGTGCCAGCTCACCATCGGCGGGACGTAGCACAGATACGCAGTATTTT.